These T cell receptor beta chains were read from a single sample in a study of T cell repertoires in cytomegalovirus infection. TCRdb ran MiXCR on the reads and lists one entry per CDR3 protein. The table has tens of thousands of distinct CDR3 sequences, over 20% seen once; the top ten hold 65% to 85%. Their antigens remain unidentified. This material consisted of CD8+ T cells from cultured PBMCs, taken from culture after CMV antigen stimulation. The receptors were sampled from a human donor in good health (CMV status not recorded). Some clones in this sample may be carry-over from other donors' samples. Both conserved end residues are part of each CDR3. The order of the fields is clone size, J gene, D gene, V gene, CDR3 DNA, CDR3 protein. D genes are given only for firm matches. Expanded clones get a size class; other rows say once, few or many, or leave the size out.

- TRBJ1-1 - TRBV29-1 TGCAGCGTTGTTACTGTTTTGAACACTGAAGCTTTCTTT CSVVTVLNTEAFF
- TRBJ2-7 - TRBV11-1 TGTGCCAGCAGCTTCGGGGCAGACCCCGCGGTCTACGAGCAGTACTTC CASSFGADPAVYEQYF
few TRBJ2-7 - TRBV27 TGTGCCAGCAGTAGGACTCCGGGACGGGGAAACTACGAGCAGTACTTC CASSRTPGRGNYEQYF
- TRBJ2-7 - TRBV27 TGTGCCAGCAGTCCCCTAGCGAGGGGCAGCCGCTACGAGCAGTACTTC CASSPLARGSRYEQYF
few TRBJ2-3 - TRBV6-5 TGTGCCAGCAGTTACTCCCCCAGCGAGGGCACCACAGATACGCAGTATTTT CASSYSPSEGTTDTQYF
few TRBJ1-4 - TRBV7-9 TGTGCCAGCAGCTTGGAGCAAGGATATGAAAAACTGTTTTTT CASSLEQGYEKLFF
- TRBJ1-5 - TRBV6-2/TRBV6-3 TGTGCCAGCGGGAACCTTCTACCCCTTAATCAGCCCCAGCATTTT CASGNLLPLNQPQHF
few TRBJ2-1 - TRBV4-2 TGTGCCAGCAGCCAAGGCGGCAATGAGCAGTTCTTC CASSQGGNEQFF
- TRBJ2-6 - TRBV7-8 TGTGCCAGCAGCTGGAACTCTGGGGCCAACGTCCTGACTTTC CASSWNSGANVLTF
once TRBJ1-5 - TRBV20-1 TGCAGTGCTAGAGACCCCCTGACGGTCAGTAGCAATCAGCCCCAGCATTTT CSARDPLTVSSNQPQHF
- TRBJ2-1 - TRBV2 TGTGCCAGCAGTGAAGTGCAGGGCGTGACTGAGCAGTTCTTC CASSEVQGVTEQFF
- TRBJ1-1 TRBD1 TRBV7-2 TGTGCCAGCAGCCCCACAGGGGTGAACACTGAAGCTTTCTTT CASSPTGVNTEAFF
few TRBJ2-7 - TRBV28 TGTGCCAGCAGTTTATTACAGGGTTTCTACGAGCAGTACTTC CASSLLQGFYEQYF
- TRBJ2-1 TRBD2 TRBV10-2 TGCGCCAGCAGTGAGGGGACTAGCGGATACAATGAGCAGTTCTTC CASSEGTSGYNEQFF
- TRBJ2-5 TRBD2 TRBV6-2/TRBV6-3 TGTGCCAGCTCTGGACTAGCGGGGGACACCCAAGAGACCCAGTACTTC CASSGLAGDTQETQYF
- TRBJ1-5 TRBD1 TRBV7-2 TGTGCCAGCAGCCTGGACAGGTACAATCAGCCCCAGCATTTT CASSLDRYNQPQHF
few TRBJ2-1 - TRBV27 TGTGCCAGCAGTTTAGGATCAGGCTACAATGAGCAGTTCTTC CASSLGSGYNEQFF
few TRBJ1-4 TRBD1 TRBV7-2 TGTGCCAGCAGCTTAGTCAGGGGGCCTAATGAAAAACTGTTTTTT CASSLVRGPNEKLFF
- TRBJ2-3 - TRBV4-3 TGCGCCAGCAGCCAAGATAAAGAGGGATCGGGCACAGATACGCAGTATTTT CASSQDKEGSGTDTQYF
- TRBJ2-2 - TRBV6-2/TRBV6-3 TGTGCCAGCAGTTACACAAGGGGAGGTGGTCACACCGGGGAGCTGTTTTTT CASSYTRGGGHTGELFF
- TRBJ1-3 - TRBV9 TGTGCCAGCAGCTTTCCGGGTAGGGGCACCATATATTTT CASSFPGRGTIYF
- TRBJ1-3 TRBD1 TRBV7-2 TGTGCCAGCAGACGGGACAGTCCCGGAAACACCATATATTTT CASRRDSPGNTIYF
few TRBJ1-5 - TRBV4-1 TGCGCCAGCAGCCAAGATCCCCCCGCGGGTAGCAATCAGCCCCAGCATTTT CASSQDPPAGSNQPQHF
few TRBJ1-1 - TRBV27 TGTGCCAGCAGTGCTCTCATATGGGGTGAAGCTTTCTTT CASSALIWGEAFF
- TRBJ1-1 - TRBV29-1 TGCAGCGTTGAAGGGGGGTTCCAGGGAGCTTTCTTT CSVEGGFQGAFF
- TRBJ2-5 TRBD1 TRBV10-3 TGTGCCATCAGGCCACAGGGGCAAGAGACCCAGTACTTC CAIRPQGQETQYF
few TRBJ2-7 - TRBV9 TGTGCCAGCAGCGTAGAAGCAGGATCCTCCTACGAGCAGTACTTC CASSVEAGSSYEQYF
few TRBJ1-1 - TRBV7-2 TGTGCCAGCAGCTTAGGGGCCCATTCGAGGAACACTGAAGCTTTCTTT CASSLGAHSRNTEAFF
- TRBJ2-3 - TRBV12-3/TRBV12-4 TGTGCCAGCAGTTTTAGTCCGACTCAGGGGACAGATACGCAGTATTTT CASSFSPTQGTDTQYF
- TRBJ2-7 - TRBV7-9 TGTGCCAGCAGCTCCCTGAGGGGGGAGCAGTACTTC CASSSLRGEQYF
few TRBJ2-3 TRBD1 TRBV7-8 TGTGCCAGCAGCTTAGCGGGACAGGGGGAAGGAGTAGATACGCAGTATTTT CASSLAGQGEGVDTQYF
- TRBJ2-2 TRBD2 TRBV4-3 TGCGCCAGCAGCCAAGATCTCCGGGAGGCGAACACCGGGGAGCTGTTTTTT CASSQDLREANTGELFF
few TRBJ1-3 - TRBV9 TGTGCCAGCAGCGGAACAGGGATCAGGAGTGACACCATATATTTT CASSGTGIRSDTIYF
few TRBJ2-7 - TRBV5-4 TGTGCCAGCAGCTTGGACGCAGGGCGGCCCTACGAGCAGTACTTC CASSLDAGRPYEQYF
many TRBJ2-1 - TRBV11-3 TGTGCCAGCAGCTCCTACAGGGCCAATGAGCAGTTCTTC CASSSYRANEQFF
- TRBJ2-2 - TRBV27 TGTGACAGCAGTCCGACAAATTATCACACCGGGGAGCTGTTTTTT CDSSPTNYHTGELFF
few TRBJ2-3 - TRBV12-3/TRBV12-4 TGTGCCTGTACTGGGGCAAGTAGCACAGATACGCAGTATTTT CACTGASSTDTQYF
- TRBJ2-1 - TRBV7-6 TGTGCCAGCAGCTGGCGGCAAATAGAGGTGAATGAGCAGTTCTTC CASSWRQIEVNEQFF
- TRBJ1-2 - TRBV3-1 TGTGCCAGCAGCCAAGATATACGGGGGGGCGATGGCTACACCTTC CASSQDIRGGDGYTF
few TRBJ1-1 TRBD1 TRBV7-8 TGTGCCAGCAGCCGGGGGACAGGGGATAGCACTGAAGCTTTCTTT CASSRGTGDSTEAFF
- TRBJ2-2 - TRBV5-1 TGCGCCAGCAGCTTACCTCCGGGACTTACGACCGGGGAGCTGTTTTTT CASSLPPGLTTGELFF
- TRBJ2-3 TRBD2 TRBV4-1 TGCGCCAGCAGCCTCGGCGGGACTAGCGGGGACACAGATACGCAGTATTTT CASSLGGTSGDTDTQYF
few TRBJ1-2 - TRBV6-1 TGTGCCAGCAGGTTGGACGGACTCAAAAACTATGGCTACACCTTC CASRLDGLKNYGYTF
- TRBJ2-1 TRBD2 TRBV7-8 TGTGCCAGCAGCTTATACCGGCCGGGGGGGGGCGAGCAGTTCTTC CASSLYRPGGGEQFF
- TRBJ1-4 - TRBV14 TGTGCCAGCAGCCAAACGGGGACATCGTGGGATGAAAAACTGTTTTTT CASSQTGTSWDEKLFF
few TRBJ1-1 - TRBV12-3/TRBV12-4 TGTGCCAGCAGTTTAGCGGCAGGGAACACTGAAGCTTTCTTT CASSLAAGNTEAFF
few TRBJ1-5 - TRBV7-9 TGTGCCAGCAGCTTATCAGACGGTCCGTACAATCAGCCCCAGCATTTT CASSLSDGPYNQPQHF
few TRBJ2-1 TRBD1 TRBV7-9 TGTGCCAGCAGCCCTATCACAGGGGGCGCCCCCGATGAGCAGTTCTTC CASSPITGGAPDEQFF
few TRBJ2-7 - TRBV4-3 TGCGCCAGCAGCCAAGAAAGAGCCTACGAGCAGTACTTC CASSQERAYEQYF